These 5 T cell receptor beta chains were sequenced from one sample in a study of blood T cell repertoires in COVID-19. Assay used: immunoSEQ multiplex PCR; TCRdb lists only in-frame clones, some missing. The top ten clones hold under 5% of a sample with 95,000 to 150,000 clones, approximately 81% of them seen once. Sequencing was carried out using peripheral blood. Source of these receptors: a man between 60 and 75 years old with acute or convalescent COVID-19.

The chain couples TRBV15 to TRBJ2-3; the match to TRBD2 covers 7 bases. Germline V gene data show CDR1 as LNHNV and CDR2 as YYDKDF (reference sequence). J was trimmed by 6 bases and V by 8 bases; bases with no gene match: 17. The CDR3 is made up of 16 amino acids. The CDR3 loop reads CATGPRVGGPGDTQYF. Written as DNA, the CDR3 is TGTGCCACCGGGCCGCGCGTGGGAGGGCCGGGGGATACGCAGTATTTT.

The chain joins TRBV5-1 to TRBJ2-4; D perhaps matches TRBD2 (6 bases). The ends were cut back, 0 bases at V and 5 bases at J, with 9 bases in the middle. CDR1 is SGHRS and CDR2 is YFSETQ in the germline V gene. The CDR3 spans 14 residues. The CDR3 sequence is CASSLGSGENIQYF. The CDR3 DNA follows: TGCGCCAGCAGCTTGGGTAGCGGAGAAAACATTCAGTACTTC.

The CDR3, as DNA: TGTGCCAGCAGCCCACAGGGGGGGAACACTGAAGCTTTCTTT. Translating it yields CASSPQGGNTEAFF. The V call is TRBV7-2, the J call TRBJ1-1, with 8 bases identical to TRBD1. With V trimmed by 5 bases and J by 1 base, 3 bases remained unmatched. Germline V gene lookup returns CDR1 SGHTA and CDR2 FQGNSA. CDR3 length: 14 amino acids.

This clone was found a few times. The chain combines TRBV18 with TRBJ1-5, with D unclear. The V and J ends lost 0 bases and 7 bases respectively, with 10 bases between them. This CDR3 region has 14 residues. Germline-derived CDR1 and CDR2 are KGHSH and LQKENI. CDR3 in DNA: TGTGCCAGCTCACCACCTCCGGAGGGACAGCCCCAGCATTTT. It yields the protein CASSPPPEGQPQHF.

The sample holds one count of this clone. This chain uses TRBV29-1 with TRBJ2-3; D is possibly TRBD2 (6 bases). Trimming took off 7 bases at V and 2 bases at J, with 10 bases between the two ends. Germline loops: CDR1 SQVTM, CDR2 ANQGSEA. CDR3 length: 12 amino acids. CDR3 sequence (DNA): TGCAGCGGCGGGGTCCCCACAGATACGCAGTATTTT. Translated, it gives CSGGVPTDTQYF.